The 26 T cell receptor beta chains presented below share a single source sample, sequenced in a study of PD-1 blockade in classical Hodgkin lymphoma. This table comes from immunoSEQ multiplex PCR, and its TCRdb copy is limited to in-frame clones, with some not included. The table has about 97,000 clones, approximately 90% seen once; the top ten hold 6.5% to 7.5%. There was relapse after autologous stem cell transplantation in every patient, and there was variation in brentuximab vedotin exposure. Sequencing used peripheral blood mononuclear cells (PBMCs), obtained before the second cycle of nivolumab. The receptor source for this set is a human donor with classical Hodgkin lymphoma.

This chain connects TRBV5-6 to TRBJ2-7, with a possible D match to TRBD1 (6 bases). Trimming took off 4 bases at V and 1 base at J, with 9 bases between the two ends. The CDR3 consists of 13 residues. Germline V gene lookup returns CDR1 SGHDT and CDR2 YYEEEE. CDR3 sequence: CASSDDRSYEQYF. The CDR3, as DNA: TGTGCCAGCAGCGACGACAGGTCCTACGAGCAGTACTTC.

The rearrangement uses TRBV7-3 and TRBJ2-5, with a weak D call TRBD1 (6 bases). The CDR3 is 15 residues long. Trimming took off 2 bases at V and 2 bases at J, with 12 bases between the two ends. The germline V gene has CDR1 SGHTA and CDR2 FQGTGA. CDR3 region: CASSLGGNPQETQYF. CDR3 bases: TGTGCCAGCAGCTTAGGGGGCAACCCACAAGAGACCCAGTACTTC.

The chain recombines TRBV18 with TRBJ1-2, with 12 bases matching TRBD1. CDR1 KGHSH and CDR2 LQKENI come from the germline V gene. With V trimmed by 3 bases and J by 5 bases, 4 bases remained unmatched. This CDR3 region has 15 residues. The CDR3 spells CASSPGTGGSYGYTF. As DNA, the CDR3 is TGTGCCAGCTCACCCGGGACAGGGGGCAGTTATGGCTACACCTTC.

The chain carries TRBV5-5 and TRBJ2-1, with a tentative D call TRBD2 (5 bases). Germline CDR1 is SGHKS and CDR2 is YYEKEE (reference sequence). This CDR3 has 13 amino acids. V shed 4 bases and J shed 5 bases, with 10 bases lying between them. For the CDR3, the DNA is TGTGCCAGCAGCATCGGGGAAAACAATGAGCAGTTCTTC. Amino acid sequence: CASSIGENNEQFF.

The V gene is TRBV19, the J gene TRBJ1-2; D unclear. The CDR3 spans 14 residues. Between the trimmed V and J ends, which lost 3 bases and 4 bases, there was a span of 12 bases. Germline lookup yields CDR1 LNHDA and CDR2 SQIVND (reference sequence). DNA of the CDR3: TGTGCCAGTAGTATTGTGGCGACCCCCTATGGCTACACCTTC. Residues: CASSIVATPYGYTF.

The rearrangement uses TRBV2 and TRBJ2-3; D gene ambiguous. The germline CDR1 and CDR2 sequences are SNHLY and FYNNEI. V was cut by 3 bases and J by 0 bases, with 13 bases left in between. CDR3 size: 16 residues. The CDR3 reads CASSDRAAPSTDTQYF. The CDR3 DNA reads TGTGCCAGCAGTGATCGGGCAGCTCCTAGCACAGATACGCAGTATTTT.

This chain links TRBV28 with TRBJ2-3; D is perhaps TRBD2 (5 bases). The CDR3 has 14 residues. Per the germline V gene, CDR1 is MDHEN and CDR2 is SYDVKM. Trimming stripped 6 bases from V and 3 bases from J, with 13 bases between. The DNA for the CDR3 is TGTGCCAGCAGGCCCAACTCGGGGACAGATACGCAGTATTTT. It specifies CASRPNSGTDTQYF.

This chain joins TRBV9 and TRBJ1-6; no clear D gene. Germline V gene lookup returns CDR1 SGDLS and CDR2 YYNGEE. CDR3 length equals 16 residues. V lost 0 bases, J lost 0 bases, and 7 bases lay in between. DNA for the CDR3: TGTGCCAGCAGCGTAGACCCGAGCTCCTATAATTCACCCCTCCACTTT. Translated: CASSVDPSSYNSPLHF.

The chain joins TRBV4-2 to TRBJ2-1; tentative D call: TRBD2 (7 bases). The CDR3 is made up of 17 amino acids. Between the trimmed V and J ends, which lost 0 bases and 4 bases, there was a span of 16 bases. The germline CDR1 and CDR2 sequences are LGHNA and YNFKEQ. The CDR3, as DNA: TGTGCCAGCAGCCAAGACCGTGGGGGGGCAACATACAATGAGCAGTTCTTC. This translates into CASSQDRGGATYNEQFF.

CDR3 sequence: CASSFKGQSNQPQHF. For the CDR3, the DNA is TGTGCCAGCAGTTTTAAGGGGCAAAGCAATCAGCCCCAGCATTTT. The chain joins TRBV6-6 to TRBJ1-5; D perhaps matches TRBD1 (5 bases). The V gene lost 4 bases and the J gene lost 1 base, with 11 bases spanning the gap. The CDR3 totals 15 residues. Germline values: CDR1 MNHNY, CDR2 SVGAGI (reference sequence).

The chain couples TRBV9 to TRBJ2-1; 14 nucleotides line up with TRBD2. This CDR3 comprises 16 residues. CDR1 and CDR2 from the germline V gene are SGDLS and YYNGEE. V gave up 3 bases and J gave up 4 bases; unmatched junction bases: 3. The CDR3 here is CASSDRTSGGYNEQFF. In nucleotides, the CDR3 is TGTGCCAGCAGCGACCGGACTAGCGGGGGGTACAATGAGCAGTTCTTC. The entire variable domain, with the rest obtained from reference TRBV9 and TRBJ2-1, is as follows: DSGVTQTPKHLITATGQRVTLRCSPRSGDLSVYWYQQSLDQGLQFLIQYYNGEERAKGNILERFSAQQFPDLHSELNLSSLELGDSALYFCASSDRTSGGYNEQFFGPGTRLTVL.

This clone was observed once. V is TRBV5-1 and J is TRBJ2-7; D is possibly TRBD1 (6 bases). Germline V gene data show CDR1 as SGHRS and CDR2 as YFSETQ. CDR3 size: 13 residues. V shed 4 bases and J shed 5 bases, with 13 bases lying between them. The CDR3 coding sequence is TGCGCCAGCAGCCAGGACAGAAGCGACGAGCAGTACTTC. Translated, it gives CASSQDRSDEQYF.

The CDR3 reads CASSLEVFGRANGYTF. In DNA form, the CDR3 reads TGTGCCAGCAGCTTGGAAGTATTCGGCAGGGCCAATGGCTACACCTTC. This sequence joins TRBV5-6 and TRBJ1-2, with TRBD1 as a possible D gene (5 bases). There are 16 residues in the CDR3. Per germline, CDR1 SGHDT and CDR2 YYEEEE. V was shortened by 0 bases and J by 6 bases, with 18 bases between the two germline ends.

The chain couples TRBV4-3 to TRBJ2-1; 8 bases are a match to TRBD2. Germline assignment: CDR1 LGHNA and CDR2 YSLEER. The CDR3 runs to 18 residues. Losses at the gene ends were 1 base for V and 2 bases for J; bases not matched to a gene: 10. CDR3 nucleotides: TGCGCCAGCAGCCAAGCCCCTATAGCGGGGTTTACCTACAATGAGCAGTTCTTC. Protein product: CASSQAPIAGFTYNEQFF.

The CDR3 nucleotides read TGTGCCAGCAGCTTCTCCGTGGGAAATTCACCCCTCCACTTT. It codes for CASSFSVGNSPLHF. This chain uses TRBV7-2 with TRBJ1-6; D is unclear. Trimming took 3 bases from V and 7 from J, leaving 10 bases between them. This CDR3 contains 14 residues. Germline V CDR1 and CDR2: SGHTA, FQGNSA.

The rearrangement links TRBV19 to TRBJ1-6; D possibly corresponds to TRBD1 (6 bases). The V end lost 7 bases, the J end lost 4 bases, and 11 bases lay between the germline ends. The CDR3 length is 14 residues. Germline V gene data show CDR1 as LNHDA and CDR2 as SQIVND (reference sequence). This chain's CDR3 is CASTLGGYNSPLHF. In DNA, the CDR3 is TGTGCCAGTACCTTAGGGGGGTATAATTCACCCCTCCACTTT.

This rearrangement joins TRBV19 to TRBJ1-1; a possible D gene is TRBD1 (5 bases). CDR1 and CDR2 from the germline V gene are LNHDA and SQIVND (reference sequence). There are 13 residues in the CDR3. Trimming shortened V by 10 bases and J by 5 bases, and 17 bases separated the two germline ends. The CDR3: CATQAGGNTEAFF. The CDR3 coding sequence is TGTGCCACTCAAGCGGGGGGGAATACTGAAGCTTTCTTT.

The CDR3 DNA sequence: TGTGCCAGCAGCTTTTGGGGGGCCGAAGCTTTCTTT. Translating it yields CASSFWGAEAFF. The chain employs TRBV11-2 and TRBJ1-1; D is perhaps TRBD1 (6 bases). The CDR3 spans 12 residues. V was clipped by 3 bases and J by 8 bases, with 10 bases between them. Germline loops: CDR1 SGHAT, CDR2 FQNNGV.

This sequence joins TRBV19 and TRBJ2-2, with D possibly matching TRBD1 (5 bases). V lost 5 bases, J lost 0 bases, and 10 bases lay in between. The germline V gene encodes CDR1 LNHDA and CDR2 SQIVND (reference sequence). This CDR3 has 15 residues. The CDR3 nucleotides are TGTGCCAGTAGTTGGGGCGAACCGAACACCGGGGAGCTGTTTTTT. Its translation is CASSWGEPNTGELFF.

The chain couples TRBV18 to TRBJ1-6; perhaps TRBD1 as D (6 bases). The CDR3 totals 16 residues. Germline CDR1 is KGHSH and CDR2 is LQKENI. The V end was cut by 3 bases, the J end by 5 bases, with 14 bases between. DNA of the CDR3: TGTGCCAGCTCACCGCGGCCAGGGGAAAATAATTCACCCCTCCACTTT. This sequence encodes CASSPRPGENNSPLHF.

For this clone: In the same sample, other DNA sequences code for this CDR3. The chain uses TRBV6-5 and TRBJ2-7, with 8 bases matching TRBD1. After removal of 5 bases from V and 0 bases from J, the junction contained 3 bases not matched to a gene. Germline loops: CDR1 MNHEY, CDR2 SVGAGI. The CDR3 extends over 14 amino acids. CDR3 nucleotides: TGTGCCAGCAGTAGAGACAGGGGCTCCTACGAGCAGTACTTC. As protein: CASSRDRGSYEQYF.

This chain links TRBV11-2 with TRBJ1-4; D call uncertain. Germline V gene sequence: CDR1 SGHAT, CDR2 FQNNGV. This CDR3 has 14 amino acids. Trimming left V 2 bases short and J 4 bases short, with 8 bases between. CDR3 nucleotide sequence: TGTGCCAGCAGCTTACAGAATAGTAATGAAAAACTGTTTTTT. This encodes CASSLQNSNEKLFF.

The V and J genes are TRBV30 and TRBJ2-7; the D gene is possibly TRBD1 (6 bases). Looked up from germline, CDR1 is GTSNPN and CDR2 is SVGIG (reference sequence). V was clipped by 5 bases and J by 0 bases, with 8 bases between them. This CDR3 has 12 residues. The CDR3 spells CAWGQRSYEQYF. Here the CDR3 DNA reads TGTGCCTGGGGACAGCGCTCCTACGAGCAGTACTTC. The complete variable domain, with remaining parts taken from reference TRBV30 and TRBJ2-7, reads SQTIHQWPATLVQPVGSPLSLECTVEGTSNPNLYWYRQAAGRGLQLLFYSVGIGQISSEVPQNLSASRPQDRQFILSSKKLLLSDSGFYLCAWGQRSYEQYFGPGTRLTVT.

This rearrangement joins TRBV2 to TRBJ2-6, with D possibly matching TRBD2 (6 bases). The V gene's germline CDR1 is SNHLY and CDR2 FYNNEI. The CDR3 contains 16 residues. V was pared by 10 bases and J by 0 bases, with 16 bases between. CDR3 in DNA: TGTGCCACACCGGGAGTTCCTTACTCTGGGGCCAACGTCCTGACTTTC. It encodes CATPGVPYSGANVLTF.

The V and J genes are TRBV7-9 and TRBJ1-6; 9 nucleotides align to TRBD1. V dropped 4 bases and J dropped 7; count of bases not matched to a gene: 8. CDR1 SEHNR and CDR2 FQNEAQ come from the germline V gene (reference sequence). The CDR3 runs to 16 residues. For the CDR3, the DNA is TGTGCCAGCAGCTCCACCGGGACAGGGCGCAATTCACCCCTCCACTTT. Its translation is CASSSTGTGRNSPLHF.

This clone was seen only once. The gene calls are TRBV11-2 and TRBJ2-7, with a possible D match to TRBD1 (5 bases). V lost 0 bases, J lost 2 bases, and 14 bases lay in between. The CDR3 extends over 16 amino acids. Germline V gene sequence: CDR1 SGHAT, CDR2 FQNNGV. CDR3 sequence: CASSLDAAGFPYEQYF. In nucleotides, the CDR3 is TGTGCCAGCAGCTTAGACGCGGCAGGGTTTCCCTACGAGCAGTACTTC.